This is a list of T cell receptor beta chains from one sample in a study of CD8+CD57+ T cells in acquired aplastic anemia. Using its own MiXCR run on the reads, TCRdb lists one record per CDR3 protein. The sample lists 200,000 or so distinct CDR3 sequences; 64% were seen once. Sequenced input: sorted CD4+, CD8+, or CD8+CD57+ T cells (not recorded which) from PBMCs. These receptor sequences come from a human donor with severe aplastic anemia or a healthy control (not recorded which). CDR3s include the opening cysteine and the closing phenylalanine or tryptophan. Fields, in order: V gene, clone size, D gene, J gene, CDR3 DNA, CDR3 protein. D genes are given only for firm matches. Size tells how often a clone was seen (once, few, many) or the class of an expanded clone, and some rows leave it out.

TRBV19	.	.	TRBJ2-7	TGTGCCAGTAGTATGTATTCCGGGACAAAGGCCTACGAGCAGTACTTC	CASSMYSGTKAYEQYF
TRBV29-1	.	TRBD1	TRBJ1-1	TGCAGCGTTGACGAGGACAGGGGTATAAACACTGAAGCTTTCTTT	CSVDEDRGINTEAFF
TRBV7-6	.	TRBD2	TRBJ2-7	TGTGCCAGCAGCGAAGAACTAGCGGGAGTAGTCGAGCAGTACTTC	CASSEELAGVVEQYF
TRBV20-1	.	.	TRBJ1-1	TGCAGTGCTAGAGATATCGAGGGAATAGCGAACACTGAAGCTTTCTTT	CSARDIEGIANTEAFF
TRBV7-2	.	.	TRBJ2-7	TGTGCCAGCAGCTTATTAAGGCAGGGGTCCTACGAGCAGTACTTC	CASSLLRQGSYEQYF
TRBV7-6	many	.	TRBJ2-2	TGTGCCAGCAGCCTGAGGACGGACTACAGCGGGGAGCTGTTTTTT	CASSLRTDYSGELFF
TRBV12-3/TRBV12-4	.	.	TRBJ1-1	TGTGCCAGCAGTTATGGGTCTGAAGCTTTCTTT	CASSYGSEAFF
TRBV3-1	many	.	TRBJ2-7	TGTGCCAGCAGCGTAAGATCGGACGAGCAGTACTTC	CASSVRSDEQYF
TRBV20-1	.	.	TRBJ2-7	TGCAGTGCTAGAGATCCGAGACGGGACTCCTACGAGCAGTACTTC	CSARDPRRDSYEQYF
TRBV7-9	.	.	TRBJ2-7	TGTGCCAGCAGCTACGGGGGGCAGGGGCGAAACGAGCAGTACTTC	CASSYGGQGRNEQYF
TRBV6-2/TRBV6-3	many	.	TRBJ2-5	TGTGCCAGCAGCTACGCCCGAATCGAGACCCAGTACTTC	CASSYARIETQYF
TRBV7-9	few	.	TRBJ2-7	TGTGCCGTTTTCCTCCCGCCCACTTACGAGCAGTACTTC	CAVFLPPTYEQYF
TRBV7-7	.	.	TRBJ2-1	TGTGCCAGCAGCCCAGGCCCTGTGAATGAGCAGTTCTTC	CASSPGPVNEQFF
TRBV7-4	.	TRBD1	TRBJ2-7	TGTGCCAGCAGCTTAGCGATGGGACAGGGTAACCACGAGCAGTACTTC	CASSLAMGQGNHEQYF
TRBV10-3	.	TRBD2	TRBJ2-3	TGTGCCATCAGTGGTCTAGCGGGTAGCACAGATACGCAGTATTTT	CAISGLAGSTDTQYF
TRBV11-3	.	.	TRBJ1-2	TGTGCCAGCAGCTTAGTGACGGGGTTCTATGGCTACACCTTC	CASSLVTGFYGYTF
TRBV10-2	.	TRBD2	TRBJ2-7	TGCGCCAGCGGGAATCAGCGGGAGGTCCACGAGCAGTACTTC	CASGNQREVHEQYF
TRBV7-3	.	.	TRBJ2-1	TGTGCCAGCAGCTTACGAGAGGGCGCCTACAATGAGCAGTTCTTC	CASSLREGAYNEQFF
TRBV15	.	TRBD2	TRBJ2-6	TGTGCCACCAGCGGCTTGACTAGCGGGATGACTGGGGCCAACGTCCTGACTTTC	CATSGLTSGMTGANVLTF
TRBV24-1	.	.	TRBJ2-1	TGTGCCACCAGTGATGCTTGGGGCTATGAGCAGTTCTTC	CATSDAWGYEQFF
TRBV6-2/TRBV6-3	many	.	TRBJ1-3	TGTGCCAGCAGTTACGACACTACTGGAAACACCATATATTTT	CASSYDTTGNTIYF
TRBV7-6	few	TRBD1	TRBJ1-2	TGTGCCAGCAGCCCGGACAGGGAGGGCTATGGCTACACCTTC	CASSPDREGYGYTF
TRBV7-9	.	.	TRBJ2-7	TGTGCCAGCAGCTCCCTAGACGGGCTCTCGACAGCGAGCTCCTACGAGCAGTACTTC	CASSSLDGLSTASSYEQYF
TRBV19	.	.	TRBJ1-1	TGTGCCAGTAGTATAGACGGACCAGCTGAAGCTTTCTTT	CASSIDGPAEAFF
TRBV7-9	.	TRBD1	TRBJ1-4	TGTGCCAGCAGCCCGGGACAGCTGGGGGCTAATGAAAAACTGTGTTTT	CASSPGQLGANEKLCF
TRBV15	.	TRBD2	TRBJ2-2	TGTGCCACCAGCAGAGAGGGTGTGCTAGCGGGGGGCTACACCGGGGAGCTGTTTTTT	CATSREGVLAGGYTGELFF
TRBV5-6	.	.	TRBJ2-3	TGTGCCAGCAGCCACCCCTCTAGCACAGATACGCAGTATTTT	CASSHPSSTDTQYF
TRBV7-9	once	TRBD1	TRBJ1-2	TGTGCCAGCAGCGCCGGGACAGGAGATGGCTACACCTTC	CASSAGTGDGYTF
TRBV10-3	.	.	TRBJ2-7	TGTGCCATCAGTGGCGATTACCACGAGCAGTACTTC	CAISGDYHEQYF
TRBV30	few	TRBD1	TRBJ2-2	TGTGCCTGGAGTAGGGACAGGGGGTCCGGGGAGCTGTTTTTT	CAWSRDRGSGELFF
TRBV20-1	many	.	TRBJ2-5	TGCAGTGCTGGGGCTTTGGGGCCCGCAGAGACCCAGTACTTC	CSAGALGPAETQYF
TRBV10-3	.	TRBD2	TRBJ2-2	TGTGCCATCAGTGACCAAGCGGGGGGGGAGCTGTTTTTT	CAISDQAGGELFF
TRBV7-2	many	.	TRBJ1-5	TGTGCCAGCAGCTCCCCGACAGGCCGTCAGCCCCAGCATTTT	CASSSPTGRQPQHF
TRBV19	.	.	TRBJ2-3	TGTGCCAGTAGGATGAGAGGGGGAGGAGATACGCAGTATTTT	CASRMRGGGDTQYF
TRBV2	.	.	TRBJ2-7	TGTGCCAGCAGTCCCTCCGGGACACTTACCTACGAGCAGTACTTC	CASSPSGTLTYEQYF
TRBV24-1	.	.	TRBJ2-3	TGTGCCACCAGCCTTGGACAGCACGACACAGATACGCAGTATTTT	CATSLGQHDTDTQYF
TRBV9	.	.	TRBJ1-2	TGTGCCAGCACCGAGGGCCGGAGCTATGGCTACACCTTC	CASTEGRSYGYTF
TRBV6-1	.	TRBD2	TRBJ2-7	TGTGCCAGCAGTACGAAACTCGGACTAGCGGGAAGGAACGAGCAGTACTTC	CASSTKLGLAGRNEQYF
TRBV5-1	.	TRBD1	TRBJ1-3	TGCGCCAGCAGCTTGTATCAGACAGGGGTAAACACCATATATTTT	CASSLYQTGVNTIYF
TRBV29-1	.	TRBD2	TRBJ2-1	TGCAGCGTTGAAAGGACTAGCGGGAGCTATGAGCAGTTCTTC	CSVERTSGSYEQFF
TRBV19	.	.	TRBJ1-1	TGTGCCAGTAGTAAGTTGGGGATCCTGGGGAGCACTGAAGCTTTCTTT	CASSKLGILGSTEAFF
TRBV20-1	.	TRBD2	TRBJ2-7	TGCAGTGCTCCTCGGACTAGTAGTTACGAGCAGTACTTC	CSAPRTSSYEQYF
TRBV29-1	.	.	TRBJ1-1	TGCAGCGTTGATCGGCAGGGGAAAGGGGCGTCCCGGGCTTTCTTT	CSVDRQGKGASRAFF
TRBV29-1	.	.	TRBJ2-7	TGCAGCGTTCTCCCGGGGGCGGGGGAGCAGTACTTC	CSVLPGAGEQYF
TRBV12-3/TRBV12-4	many	.	TRBJ2-7	TGTGCCAGCAGTTTAAGTGTTTCGGAGCAGTACTTC	CASSLSVSEQYF
TRBV2	.	TRBD2	TRBJ2-7	TGTGCCAGCACCGTTGGGGGGGGCGAGCAGTACTTC	CASTVGGGEQYF
TRBV6-6	many	TRBD2	TRBJ2-7	TGTGCCAGCAGGCCGGGACTAGCGGGGGGTCAAGACTACGAGCAGTACTTC	CASRPGLAGGQDYEQYF
TRBV10-2	.	.	TRBJ2-7	TGCGCCAGCGCCGACTACGAGCAGTACTTC	CASADYEQYF
TRBV12-3/TRBV12-4	many	.	TRBJ2-7	TGTGCCAGCAGTTTAGAGAGCGGATTGTTGGAGGAGCCCTACGAGCAGTACTTC	CASSLESGLLEEPYEQYF
TRBV9	many	.	TRBJ1-5	TGTGCCAGCAGCTCCGACAGAAGCAATCAGCCCCAGCATTTT	CASSSDRSNQPQHF
TRBV29-1	.	.	TRBJ1-2	TGCAGCGTTGAAGATCGGAGGAGGGTACCTACTCCTAACTATGGCTACACCTTC	CSVEDRRRVPTPNYGYTF
TRBV7-9	once	TRBD1	TRBJ2-3	TGTGCCAGCAGCTTAGTAGCAGGGGGTCAAACAGATACGCAGTATTTT	CASSLVAGGQTDTQYF
TRBV29-1	few	.	TRBJ1-1	TGCAGCGTTGAAGACTCGCTGGAAGCTTTCTTT	CSVEDSLEAFF
TRBV20-1	.	.	TRBJ2-7	TGCAGTGCTAGAGATCAGGCCTCTGGGGGCAACGAGCAGTACTTC	CSARDQASGGNEQYF
TRBV9	.	.	TRBJ1-2	TGTGCCAGCAGCGCCGGCGGGCGGGGCTACACCTTC	CASSAGGRGYTF
TRBV10-3	.	.	TRBJ2-1	TGTGCCATCAGCGGACATGCCCTCAATGAGCAGTTCTTC	CAISGHALNEQFF
TRBV10-2	few	.	TRBJ2-7	TGCGCCAGCACCGGACGGCGGATCTCCTACGAGCAGTACTTC	CASTGRRISYEQYF
TRBV9	once	TRBD2	TRBJ2-3	TGTGCCAGCAGCGTAGTCTCCGGGGTAGCGGGGGGGCCAGATACGCAGTATTTT	CASSVVSGVAGGPDTQYF
TRBV7-3	.	.	TRBJ2-5	TGTGCCAGCAGCCGGTCCCAGGTGGGGGGAGAGACCCAGTACTTC	CASSRSQVGGETQYF
TRBV5-5	.	TRBD2	TRBJ2-5	TGTGCCAGCAGTTCACTAGCGGGAATACCAGAGACCCAGTACTTC	CASSSLAGIPETQYF